The rows below give T cell receptor beta chains drawn from one sample of a study of response to subunit inactivated influenza vaccine. A single record per CDR3 protein comes from TCRdb applying MiXCR to the RT-PCR reads. The sample holds some 500,000 distinct CDR3 sequences, 16% seen once. The sample was CD4+ T cells sorted from PBMCs, taken around 25 months after vaccination. All receptors come from a man in his fifties or sixties who received an inactivated influenza vaccine. CDR3s include the opening cysteine and the closing phenylalanine or tryptophan. Each record gives: clone size, CDR3 length, V gene, J gene, CDR3 protein. Expanded clones are given a class, and other clones once, few, many or no size at all.

-	13	TRBV7-6	TRBJ2-5	CASSLMLEETQYF
-	14	TRBV2	TRBJ1-2	CASSTDRRNYGYTF
-	13	TRBV10-3	TRBJ1-1	CAARQGGNTEAFF
-	13	TRBV2	TRBJ2-7	CASNPSGVYEQYF
-	14	TRBV6-1	TRBJ1-5	CASSERASNQPQHF
few	13	TRBV7-9	TRBJ1-2	CASSSELRYGYTF
few	13	TRBV5-6	TRBJ2-5	CASSVAVGGPTNF
few	14	TRBV11-2	TRBJ2-7	CASSLAQVSYEQYF
-	16	TRBV20-1	TRBJ2-7	CSAEFTSGGSSYEQYF
-	18	TRBV20-1	TRBJ2-3	CSARDRRRRPNSTDTQYF
few	11	TRBV6-1	TRBJ2-2	CAVRGAGELFF
-	15	TRBV7-8	TRBJ2-3	CASSLMNGLTDTQYF
-	20	TRBV3-1	TRBJ2-6	CACTPPVFWLAGSGANVLTF
-	18	TRBV20-1	TRBJ2-1	CSARDIQGGLARYNEQFF
-	15	TRBV6-2/TRBV6-3	TRBJ2-2	CASSKGGGNTGELFF
few	15	TRBV15	TRBJ1-1	CATSRDGGGNTEAFF
few	15	TRBV7-9	TRBJ1-1	CASSSLTGENTEAFF
-	14	TRBV2	TRBJ1-4	CASRDRGRGEKLFF
-	14	TRBV16	TRBJ2-3	CASSHIGQGASQYF
many	16	TRBV20-1	TRBJ2-1	CSARAPGLAAYNEQFF
many	15	TRBV10-2	TRBJ2-1	CASAPTSGVYNEQFF
few	15	TRBV12-3/TRBV12-4	TRBJ2-3	CASSLDGLSTDTQYF
-	16	TRBV7-2	TRBJ2-2	CASSLRTGLLTGELFF
-	15	TRBV9	TRBJ1-1	CASSVGAGKGTEAFF
many	18	TRBV14	TRBJ2-1	CASSRLLRLAGATDEQFF
-	13	TRBV10-1	TRBJ2-2	CASSAGLGGKLFF
-	15	TRBV6-2/TRBV6-3	TRBJ1-5	CASSFNRRSNQPQHF
many	13	TRBV20-1	TRBJ1-2	CSASRDTNYGYTF
few	13	TRBV20-1	TRBJ2-1	CSARAGVYNEQFF
few	14	TRBV6-2/TRBV6-3	TRBJ1-5	CASSWTGMGQPQHF
-	14	TRBV5-6	TRBJ2-3	CASSTGQITDTQYF
-	12	TRBV5-1	TRBJ2-5	CASSSIRETQYF
-	15	TRBV18	TRBJ1-5	CASSPVGHSNQPQHF
-	16	TRBV6-5	TRBJ2-6	CASSYSGDSGANVLTF
-	20	TRBV5-1	TRBJ1-1	CASSLVGGLGQGGKNTEAFF
-	10	TRBV20-1	TRBJ1-2	CSARSAGYTF
many	16	TRBV5-1	TRBJ2-7	CASSLTPNAFAYEQYF
many	15	TRBV7-9	TRBJ2-1	CASSSSGRAYNEQFF
-	16	TRBV20-1	TRBJ2-6	CSAIGGVLTGANVLTF